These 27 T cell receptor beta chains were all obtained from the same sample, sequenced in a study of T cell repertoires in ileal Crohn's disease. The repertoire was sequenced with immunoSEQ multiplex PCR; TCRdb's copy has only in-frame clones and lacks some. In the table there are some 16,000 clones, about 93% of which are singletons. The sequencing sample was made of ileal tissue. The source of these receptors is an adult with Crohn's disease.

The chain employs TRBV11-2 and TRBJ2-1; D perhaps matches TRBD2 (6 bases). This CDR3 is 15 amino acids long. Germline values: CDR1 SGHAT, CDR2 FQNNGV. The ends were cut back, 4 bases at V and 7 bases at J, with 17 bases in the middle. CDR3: CASSSPGALSNEQFF. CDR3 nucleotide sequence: TGTGCCAGCAGCTCCCCGGGAGCCCTCTCGAATGAGCAGTTCTTC.

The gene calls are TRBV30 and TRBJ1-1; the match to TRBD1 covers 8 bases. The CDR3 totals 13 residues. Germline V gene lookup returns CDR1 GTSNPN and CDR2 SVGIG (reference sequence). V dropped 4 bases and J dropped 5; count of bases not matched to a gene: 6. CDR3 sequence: CAWNQGAGTEAFF. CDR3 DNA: TGTGCCTGGAACCAGGGGGCAGGGACTGAAGCTTTCTTT.

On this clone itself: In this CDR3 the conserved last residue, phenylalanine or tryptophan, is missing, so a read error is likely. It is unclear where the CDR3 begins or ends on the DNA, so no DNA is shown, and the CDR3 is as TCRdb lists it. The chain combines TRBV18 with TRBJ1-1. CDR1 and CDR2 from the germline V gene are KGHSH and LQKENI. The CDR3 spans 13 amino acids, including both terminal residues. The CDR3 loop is CASSATDRVHLSV.

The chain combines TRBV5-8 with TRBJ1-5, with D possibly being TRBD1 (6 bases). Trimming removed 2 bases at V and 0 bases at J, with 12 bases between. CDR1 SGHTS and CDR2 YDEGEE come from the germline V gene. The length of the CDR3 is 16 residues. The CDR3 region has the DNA TGTGCCAGCAGCTTATACACAGGGATTAGCAATCAGCCCCAGCATTTT. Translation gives CASSLYTGISNQPQHF.

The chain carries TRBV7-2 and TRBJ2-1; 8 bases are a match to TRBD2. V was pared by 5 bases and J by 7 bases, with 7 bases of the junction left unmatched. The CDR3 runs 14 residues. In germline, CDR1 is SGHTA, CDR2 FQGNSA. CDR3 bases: TGTGCCAGCAGCCCCGGGGGGGCCAGGAATGAGCAGTTCTTC. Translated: CASSPGGARNEQFF.

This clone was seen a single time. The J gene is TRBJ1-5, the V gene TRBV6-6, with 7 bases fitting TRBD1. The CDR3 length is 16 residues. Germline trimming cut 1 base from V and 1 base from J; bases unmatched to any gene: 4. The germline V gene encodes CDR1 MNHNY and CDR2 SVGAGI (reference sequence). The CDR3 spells CASSYFSRGSNQPQHF. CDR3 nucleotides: TGTGCCAGCAGTTACTTTTCCAGGGGGAGCAATCAGCCCCAGCATTTT.

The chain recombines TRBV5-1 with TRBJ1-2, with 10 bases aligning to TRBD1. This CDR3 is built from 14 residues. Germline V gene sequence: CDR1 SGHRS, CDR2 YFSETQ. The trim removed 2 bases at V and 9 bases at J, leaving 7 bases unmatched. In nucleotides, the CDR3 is TGCGCCAGCAGCTTCGGACAGGGGGGCGAAAGCTACACCTTC. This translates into CASSFGQGGESYTF.

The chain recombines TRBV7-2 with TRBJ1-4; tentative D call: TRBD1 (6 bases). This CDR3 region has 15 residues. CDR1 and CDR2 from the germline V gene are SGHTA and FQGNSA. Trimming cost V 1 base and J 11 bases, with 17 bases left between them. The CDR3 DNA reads TGTGCCAGCAGCTTAGAAGGGGGGGGGCTAGGGAAACTGTTTTTT. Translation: CASSLEGGGLGKLFF.

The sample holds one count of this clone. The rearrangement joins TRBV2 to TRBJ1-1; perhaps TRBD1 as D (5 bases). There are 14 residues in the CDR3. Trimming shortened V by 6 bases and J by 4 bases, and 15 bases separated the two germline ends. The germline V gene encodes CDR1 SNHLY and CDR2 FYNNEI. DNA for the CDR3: TGTGCCAGCAGCGGTGGGGGGGTGGGCACTGAAGCTTTCTTT. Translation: CASSGGGVGTEAFF.

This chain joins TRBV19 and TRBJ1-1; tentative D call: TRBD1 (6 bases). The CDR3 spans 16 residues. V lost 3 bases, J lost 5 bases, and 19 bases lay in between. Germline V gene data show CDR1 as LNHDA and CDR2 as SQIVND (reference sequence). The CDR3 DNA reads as TGTGCCAGTAGTATGGGGCCGGGGGGGCCAGGGACTGAAGCTTTCTTT. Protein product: CASSMGPGGPGTEAFF.

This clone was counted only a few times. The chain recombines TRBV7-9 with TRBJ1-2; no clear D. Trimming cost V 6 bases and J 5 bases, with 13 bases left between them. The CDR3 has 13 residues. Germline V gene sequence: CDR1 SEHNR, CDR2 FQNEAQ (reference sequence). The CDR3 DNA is TGTGCCAGCAGTCCCCGGGTCCTTTATGGCTACACCTTC. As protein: CASSPRVLYGYTF.

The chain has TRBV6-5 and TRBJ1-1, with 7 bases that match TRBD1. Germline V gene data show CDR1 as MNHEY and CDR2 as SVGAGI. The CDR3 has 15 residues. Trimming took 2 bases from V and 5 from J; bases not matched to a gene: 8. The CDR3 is CASSYLRTGGTEAFF. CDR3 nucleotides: TGTGCCAGCAGTTACCTCCGGACAGGCGGGACTGAAGCTTTCTTT.

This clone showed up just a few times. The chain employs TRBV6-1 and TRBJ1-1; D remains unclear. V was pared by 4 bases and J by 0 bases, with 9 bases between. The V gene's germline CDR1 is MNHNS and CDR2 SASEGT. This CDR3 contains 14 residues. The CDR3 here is CASSGRSVNTEAFF. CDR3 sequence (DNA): TGTGCCAGCAGTGGGAGGTCGGTGAACACTGAAGCTTTCTTT.

This CDR3 is CASGITGTGHQPQHF. The CDR3, as DNA: TGTGCTAGTGGAATCACCGGGACAGGGCACCAGCCCCAGCATTTT. The chain links TRBV12-5 to TRBJ1-5, with 9 bases matching TRBD1. The V segment lost 6 bases and the J segment 7 bases; nucleotides outside the gene matches: 10. The CDR3 runs 15 residues. Germline V gene lookup returns CDR1 LGHNT and CDR2 FRNRAP.

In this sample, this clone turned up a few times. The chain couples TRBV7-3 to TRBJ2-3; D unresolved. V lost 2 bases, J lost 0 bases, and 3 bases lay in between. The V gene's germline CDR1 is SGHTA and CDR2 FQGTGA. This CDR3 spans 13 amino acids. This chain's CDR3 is CASSLQSTDTQYF. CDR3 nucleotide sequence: TGTGCCAGCAGCTTACAGAGCACAGATACGCAGTATTTT.

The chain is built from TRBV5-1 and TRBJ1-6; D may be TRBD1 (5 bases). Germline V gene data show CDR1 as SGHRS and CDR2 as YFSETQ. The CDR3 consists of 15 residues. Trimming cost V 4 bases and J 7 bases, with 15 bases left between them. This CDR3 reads CASSPGGNMNSPLHF. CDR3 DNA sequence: TGCGCCAGCAGCCCGGGGGGAAATATGAATTCACCCCTCCACTTT. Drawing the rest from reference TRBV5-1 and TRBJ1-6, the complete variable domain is KAGVTQTPRYLIKTRGQQVTLSCSPISGHRSVSWYQQTPGQGLQFLFEYFSETQRNKGNFPGRFSGRQFSNSRSEMNVSTLELGDSALYLCASSPGGNMNSPLHFGNGTRLTVT.

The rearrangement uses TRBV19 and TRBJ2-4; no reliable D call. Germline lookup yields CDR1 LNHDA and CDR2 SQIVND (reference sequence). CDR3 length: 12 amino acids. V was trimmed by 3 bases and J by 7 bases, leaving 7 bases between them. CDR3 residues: CASSMAGNIQYF. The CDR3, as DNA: TGTGCCAGTAGTATGGCAGGTAACATTCAGTACTTC.

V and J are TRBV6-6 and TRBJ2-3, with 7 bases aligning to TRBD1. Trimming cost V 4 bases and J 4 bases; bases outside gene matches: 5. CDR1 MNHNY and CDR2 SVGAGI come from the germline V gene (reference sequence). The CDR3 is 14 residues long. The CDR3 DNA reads TGTGCCAGCAGTTCCAGGGGGTATTCAGATACGCAGTATTTT. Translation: CASSSRGYSDTQYF.

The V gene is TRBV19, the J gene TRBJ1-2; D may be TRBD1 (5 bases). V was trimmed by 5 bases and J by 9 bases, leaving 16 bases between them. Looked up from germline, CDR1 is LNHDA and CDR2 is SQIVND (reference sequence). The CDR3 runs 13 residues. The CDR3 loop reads CASSSKPGRRYTF. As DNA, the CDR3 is TGTGCCAGTAGTTCCAAGCCAGGGAGGCGCTACACCTTC. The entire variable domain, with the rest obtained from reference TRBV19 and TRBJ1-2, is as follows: DGGITQSPKYLFRKEGQNVTLSCEQNLNHDAMYWYRQDPGQGLRLIYYSQIVNDFQKGDIAEGYSVSREKKESFPLTVTSAQKNPTAFYLCASSSKPGRRYTFGSGTRLTVV.

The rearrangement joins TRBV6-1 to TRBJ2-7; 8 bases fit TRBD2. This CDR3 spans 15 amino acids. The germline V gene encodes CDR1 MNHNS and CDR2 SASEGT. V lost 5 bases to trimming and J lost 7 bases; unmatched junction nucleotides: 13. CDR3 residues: CASSHPQRGSLEQYF. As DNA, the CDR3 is TGTGCCAGCAGTCACCCCCAGCGGGGGTCCCTGGAGCAGTACTTC.

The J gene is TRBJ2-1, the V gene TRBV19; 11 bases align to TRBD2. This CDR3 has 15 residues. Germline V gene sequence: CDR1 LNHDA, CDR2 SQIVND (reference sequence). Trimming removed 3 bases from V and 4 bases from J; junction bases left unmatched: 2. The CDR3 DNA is TGTGCCAGTAGTATGCTAGCGGGGGGTTACAATGAGCAGTTCTTC. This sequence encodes CASSMLAGGYNEQFF.

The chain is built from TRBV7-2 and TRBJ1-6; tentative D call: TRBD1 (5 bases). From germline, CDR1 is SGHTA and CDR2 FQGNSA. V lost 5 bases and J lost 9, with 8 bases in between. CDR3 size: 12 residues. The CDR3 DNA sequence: TGTGCCAGCAGCCCGGGGGGTTCACCCCTCCACTTT. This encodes CASSPGGSPLHF.

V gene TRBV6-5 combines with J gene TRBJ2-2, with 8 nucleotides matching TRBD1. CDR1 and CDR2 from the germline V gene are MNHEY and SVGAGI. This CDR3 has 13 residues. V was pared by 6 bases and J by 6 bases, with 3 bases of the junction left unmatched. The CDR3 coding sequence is TGTGCCAGCAGCAACAGGGGGTCCGGGGAGCTGTTTTTT. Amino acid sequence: CASSNRGSGELFF.

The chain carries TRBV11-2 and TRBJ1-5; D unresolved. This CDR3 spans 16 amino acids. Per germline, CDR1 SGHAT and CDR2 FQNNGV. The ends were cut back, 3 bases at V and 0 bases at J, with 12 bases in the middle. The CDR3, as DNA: TGTGCCAGCAGCTTGGGCAGTTTCTATAGCAATCAGCCCCAGCATTTT. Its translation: CASSLGSFYSNQPQHF.

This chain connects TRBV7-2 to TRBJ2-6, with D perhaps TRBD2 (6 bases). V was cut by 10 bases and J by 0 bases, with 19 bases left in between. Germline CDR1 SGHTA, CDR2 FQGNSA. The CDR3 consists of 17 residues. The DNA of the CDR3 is TGTGCCATCCCATCCGACCGGGGGAGCTCTGGGGCCAACGTCCTGACTTTC. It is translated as CAIPSDRGSSGANVLTF. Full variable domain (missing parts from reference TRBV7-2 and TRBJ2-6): GAGVSQSPSNKVTEKGKDVELRCDPISGHTALYWYRQSLGQGLEFLIYFQGNSAPDKSGLPSDRFSAERTGGSVSTLTIQRTQQEDSAVYLCAIPSDRGSSGANVLTFGAGSRLTVL.

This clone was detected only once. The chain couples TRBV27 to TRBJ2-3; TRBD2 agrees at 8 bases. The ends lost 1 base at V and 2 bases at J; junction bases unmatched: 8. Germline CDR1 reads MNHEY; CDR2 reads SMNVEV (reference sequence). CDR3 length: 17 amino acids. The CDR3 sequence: CASSLFPGGLVTDTQYF. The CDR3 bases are TGTGCCAGCAGTTTATTTCCGGGGGGGCTGGTCACAGATACGCAGTATTTT.

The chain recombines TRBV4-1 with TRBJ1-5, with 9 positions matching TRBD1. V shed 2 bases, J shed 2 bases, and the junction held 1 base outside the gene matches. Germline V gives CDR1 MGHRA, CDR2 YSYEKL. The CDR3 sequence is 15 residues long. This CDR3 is CASSQWTGGNQPQHF. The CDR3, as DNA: TGCGCCAGCAGCCAATGGACAGGGGGCAATCAGCCCCAGCATTTT.